This is a list of T cell receptor beta chains from one sample in a study of blood T cell repertoires in COVID-19. Assay: immunoSEQ multiplex PCR; the TCRdb copy retains only in-frame clones and omits some. The sample has over 100,000 clones, roughly 91% seen once. The sample was peripheral blood. Source of these receptors: a man aged 60 to 75 with COVID-19, enrolled during active disease. The CDR3 runs from the conserved cysteine through the conserved F or W. Fields, in order: V gene, J gene, D gene, clone size, CDR3 protein, CDR3 DNA. The D gene is left open where the match is weak. Expanded clones are given a class, and other clones once, few, many or no size at all.

>TRBV6-2/TRBV6-3|TRBJ1-1|TRBD1|-
CASSWTGNTEAFF
TGTGCCAGCAGTTGGACAGGGAACACTGAAGCTTTCTTT
>TRBV28|TRBJ2-5|-|-
CASSSVGGRETQYF
TGTGCCAGCAGTTCGGTGGGGGGGCGGGAGACCCAGTACTTC
>TRBV7-9|TRBJ1-2|TRBD1|once
CASSEGTDGGYGYTF
TGTGCCAGCAGCGAGGGGACAGACGGCGGCTATGGCTACACCTTC
>TRBV6-5|TRBJ1-1|-|-
CASSYSGQATEAFF
TGTGCCAGCAGTTACTCGGGGCAGGCAACTGAAGCTTTCTTT
>TRBV3-1/TRBV3-2|TRBJ1-1|TRBD1|-
CASSRGQGEAFF
TGTGCCAGCAGCCGCGGACAGGGCGAAGCTTTCTTT
>TRBV4-2|TRBJ1-2|TRBD1|-
CASSRDRGDYGYTF
TGTGCCAGCAGCCGGGACAGGGGGGACTATGGCTACACCTTC
>TRBV6-5|TRBJ2-4|-|-
CASSPRGGKNIQYF
TGTGCCAGCAGTCCTAGGGGGGGTAAAAACATTCAGTACTTC
>TRBV5-4|TRBJ2-2|TRBD2|few
CASTPGLASNTGELFF
TGTGCCAGCACTCCCGGACTAGCGTCGAACACCGGGGAGCTGTTTTTT
>TRBV20-1|TRBJ1-2|-|-
CSASGRPANYGYTF
TGCAGTGCTAGTGGGCGGCCCGCTAACTATGGCTACACCTTC
>TRBV7-9|TRBJ1-1|-|-
CASSLRRVNTEAFF
TGTGCCAGCAGCTTAAGGCGGGTGAACACTGAAGCTTTCTTT
>TRBV5-1|TRBJ2-2|TRBD2|-
CASSRSGGATGELFF
TGCGCCAGCAGCAGGAGCGGGGGGGCAACCGGGGAGCTGTTTTTT
>TRBV5-6|TRBJ2-6|TRBD1|-
CASSLLDRVPGANVLTF
TGTGCCAGCAGCCTACTTGACAGGGTTCCTGGGGCCAACGTCCTGACTTTC
>TRBV12-3/TRBV12-4|TRBJ1-2|TRBD1|-
CASSEGAEGYTF
TGTGCCAGCTCAGAGGGGGCTGAGGGCTACACCTTC
>TRBV11-3|TRBJ2-7|TRBD2|-
CASSLRAGGRYEQYF
TGTGCCAGCAGCTTACGAGCGGGGGGCCGCTACGAGCAGTACTTC
>TRBV7-9|TRBJ1-2|-|-
CASSLGGPPGF
TGTGCCAGCAGCTTGGGGGGACCGCCAGGCTTC
>TRBV6-5|TRBJ2-7|TRBD2|-
CASSFGLAGEQYF
TGTGCCAGCAGTTTCGGACTAGCGGGCGAGCAGTACTTC
>TRBV7-2|TRBJ2-7|TRBD1|-
CASSQTGPEQYF
TGTGCCAGCAGCCAGACAGGGCCCGAGCAGTACTTC
>TRBV28|TRBJ2-3|TRBD2|-
CASSFSGGVGDTQYF
TGTGCCAGCAGTTTCAGCGGGGGGGTGGGAGATACGCAGTATTTT
>TRBV12-3/TRBV12-4|TRBJ1-1|TRBD1|-
CASSGTANTEAFF
TGTGCCAGCAGCGGGACAGCGAACACTGAAGCTTTCTTT
>TRBV15|TRBJ1-6|TRBD1|once
CATSNTWTGNSNSPLHF
TGTGCCACCAGCAACACCTGGACAGGGAACTCAAATTCACCCCTCCACTTT
>TRBV19|TRBJ2-7|TRBD2|-
CASSIMLAGNYEQYF
TGTGCCAGTAGTATAATGTTAGCGGGGAACTACGAGCAGTACTTC
>TRBV12-3/TRBV12-4|TRBJ2-7|-|-
CASLKQGSYEQYF
TGTGCCAGCCTGAAACAGGGCTCCTACGAGCAGTACTTC
>TRBV6-5|TRBJ2-7|-|-
CASSSGVRHEQYF
TGTGCCAGCAGTTCCGGGGTTAGGCACGAGCAGTACTTC
>TRBV25-1|TRBJ2-3|TRBD2|-
CASSTLGTSKLTDTQYF
TGTGCCAGCAGTACCCTCGGGACTAGTAAACTCACAGATACGCAGTATTTT
>TRBV5-1|TRBJ2-3|TRBD2|-
CASSRTSGGTDTQYF
TGCGCCAGCAGCAGGACTAGCGGGGGCACAGATACGCAGTATTTT
>TRBV4-2|TRBJ2-1|TRBD2|-
CASSQFLRAGGVYNEQFF
TGTGCCAGCAGCCAATTTCTTAGGGCGGGGGGTGTCTACAATGAGCAGTTCTTC
>TRBV20-1|TRBJ1-2|-|-
CSANLGPGYTF
TGCAGTGCTAATCTGGGGCCTGGCTACACCTTC
>TRBV28|TRBJ1-2|TRBD1|-
CASTTGQGPYGYTF
TGTGCCAGCACCACCGGACAGGGGCCCTATGGCTACACCTTC
>TRBV28|TRBJ1-2|-|-
CASSFGQIKTYGYTF
TGTGCCAGCAGCTTCGGACAAATCAAGACCTATGGCTACACCTTC
>TRBV5-1|TRBJ1-2|-|-
CASSLGADWINYGYTF
TGCGCCAGCAGCTTGGGAGCCGACTGGATTAACTATGGCTACACCTTC
>TRBV14|TRBJ2-7|TRBD1|few
CASSPLSYRGHYEQYF
TGTGCCAGCAGCCCCCTCTCGTACAGGGGGCACTACGAGCAGTACTTC
>TRBV4-3|TRBJ1-2|-|-
CASSQGGVNYGYTF
TGCGCCAGCAGCCAAGGCGGGGTTAACTATGGCTACACCTTC